The T cell receptor beta chain described here comes from a study of blood T cell repertoires in COVID-19. Study in general: T cells, B-cell-depleted T cells, or PBMCs supplied cDNA or gDNA.

The trim removed 3 bases at V and 4 bases at J, leaving 3 bases unmatched. The CDR3 is made up of 14 amino acids. Germline V CDR1 and CDR2: MDHEN, SYDVKM. Measured with immunoSEQ multiplex PCR; TCRdb has only the in-frame clones, and not every one. The data contain approximately 130,000 clones, under 90% of them singletons. The sample was peripheral blood. The sequence derives from a woman aged 60 to 75 with active or convalescent COVID-19. This chain connects TRBV28 to TRBJ2-1; TRBD1 agrees at 7 bases. CDR3 DNA: TGTGCCAGCAGTTTGGGGACAGCTTACAATGAGCAGTTCTTC. It specifies CASSLGTAYNEQFF.